The 17 T cell receptor beta chains in this list originate from one sample, sequenced in a study of cytomegalovirus exposure and HLA in healthy donors. The PCR had 60 Vbeta and 13 Jbeta primers. Sequencing was performed with immunoSEQ multiplex PCR; in TCRdb, only in-frame clones are kept and a portion is missing. The sample has some 120,000 clones, around two thirds seen once. Specimen: PBMCs. These receptors were taken from a man between 60 and 70 years old in good health and CMV-seropositive.

A single count supports this clone. V gene TRBV5-4 combines with J gene TRBJ1-1, with 12 bases aligning to TRBD1. The germline V gene encodes CDR1 SGHNT and CDR2 YYREEE (reference sequence). Losses at the gene ends were 4 bases for V and 4 bases for J; bases not matched to a gene: 14. This CDR3 region has 18 residues. The CDR3, as DNA: TGTGCCAGCAGCGGGTGGGGGACAGGGGGCAAGGGAGTCACTGAAGCTTTCTTT. The encoded protein is CASSGWGTGGKGVTEAFF.

The chain carries TRBV7-2 and TRBJ1-4, with D tentatively TRBD1 (5 bases). With 7 bases removed from V and 0 bases from J, the gap between germline ends came to 12 bases. Germline V gives CDR1 SGHTA, CDR2 FQGNSA. The CDR3 length is 15 residues. In nucleotides, the CDR3 is TGTGCCAGCACCGACAGAATTGCAACTAATGAAAAACTGTTTTTT. Amino acids: CASTDRIATNEKLFF.

This clone turned up a few times. CDR3 sequence: CASRQGVFSSPLHF. The DNA for the CDR3 is TGTGCCAGCAGGCAAGGGGTCTTCAGTTCACCCCTCCACTTT. J is TRBJ1-6 and V is TRBV7-2; D may be TRBD1 (5 bases). CDR3 length: 14 amino acids. V was clipped by 6 bases and J by 9 bases, with 15 bases between them. CDR1 is SGHTA and CDR2 is FQGNSA in the germline V gene.

The genes are TRBV2 and TRBJ1-5; TRBD1 agrees at 9 bases. This CDR3 has 14 residues. V shed 5 bases and J 7 bases; nucleotides not matched to a gene: 6. Germline V gives CDR1 SNHLY, CDR2 FYNNEI. CDR3 DNA: TGTGCCAGCAGTTTGGGACAGGGCCGCCAGCCCCAGCATTTT. This sequence encodes CASSLGQGRQPQHF.

The genes are TRBV6-1 and TRBJ2-3; 9 nucleotides match TRBD1. From germline, CDR1 is MNHNS and CDR2 SASEGT. The CDR3 is 15 amino acids. V lost 8 bases and J lost 3; bases outside the gene matches: 9. CDR3 sequence (DNA): TGTGCCAGCTACCGAACAGGGGGCGGGACAGATACGCAGTATTTT. Translating it yields CASYRTGGGTDTQYF.

The V and J genes are TRBV7-3 and TRBJ2-3; 7 bases line up with TRBD2. CDR1 and CDR2 from the germline V gene are SGHTA and FQGTGA. After removal of 2 bases from V and 2 bases from J, the junction contained 4 bases not matched to a gene. The CDR3 is made up of 15 amino acids. CDR3 in DNA: TGTGCCAGCAGCTTAGGGGGGGTGAACACAGATACGCAGTATTTT. It specifies CASSLGGVNTDTQYF.

This clone was seen a handful of times. This sequence joins TRBV7-9 and TRBJ2-1; 8 bases fit TRBD2. With V trimmed by 2 bases and J by 5 bases, 8 bases remained unmatched. Germline CDR1 is SEHNR and CDR2 is FQNEAQ (reference sequence). CDR3 length: 16 residues. CDR3 residues: CASSLRASGHNNEQFF. The DNA of the CDR3 is TGTGCCAGCAGCTTAAGGGCTAGCGGGCATAACAATGAGCAGTTCTTC.

The chain links TRBV4-1 to TRBJ2-5, with 10 bases lining up with TRBD1. The CDR3 is made up of 15 amino acids. Germline assignment: CDR1 MGHRA and CDR2 YSYEKL. V was pared by 2 bases and J by 5 bases, with 5 bases of the junction left unmatched. DNA of the CDR3: TGCGCCAGCAGCCAACGCGACAGGGGGCTGGAGACCCAGTACTTC. Its protein is CASSQRDRGLETQYF.

The CDR3: CASSPGGRSNQPQHF. CDR3 nucleotides: TGTGCCAGTTCGCCAGGGGGCAGGAGCAATCAGCCCCAGCATTTT. This chain connects TRBV27 to TRBJ1-5; 8 nucleotides match TRBD1. The CDR3 totals 15 residues. Unmatched junction bases numbered 8, after V lost 9 bases and J lost 1 base. Germline CDR1 is MNHEY and CDR2 is SMNVEV (reference sequence).

The rearrangement uses TRBV5-5 and TRBJ2-4; 12 bases map to TRBD1. J lost 6 bases, V lost 4 bases, and 2 bases had no gene match. Germline V gene lookup returns CDR1 SGHKS and CDR2 YYEKEE (reference sequence). This CDR3 is 14 amino acids long. CDR3 coding DNA: TGTGCCAGCAGCAGGGACAGGGGGCGAAACATTCAGTACTTC. Translation: CASSRDRGRNIQYF.

The sample holds one count of this clone. The genes are TRBV4-1 and TRBJ1-2; the match to TRBD1 covers 10 bases. The CDR3 length is 16 residues. Germline V gene sequence: CDR1 MGHRA, CDR2 YSYEKL. Trimming took 2 bases from V and 8 from J; bases not matched to a gene: 11. The CDR3 DNA reads TGCGCCAGCAGCCAACCAACCGGGACAGGGGCCAGCGGCTACACCTTC. Its translation: CASSQPTGTGASGYTF.

This rearrangement joins TRBV18 to TRBJ2-6; D unclear. This CDR3 region has 15 residues. V was cut by 2 bases and J by 2 bases, with 7 bases left in between. CDR1 is KGHSH and CDR2 is LQKENI in the germline V gene. CDR3 protein: CASSPSVTGANVLTF. CDR3 DNA sequence: TGTGCCAGCTCACCATCGGTCACTGGGGCCAACGTCCTGACTTTC.

V gene TRBV9 combines with J gene TRBJ2-7; D uncertain. Trimming stripped 1 base from V and 5 bases from J, with 13 bases between. The CDR3 sequence is 14 residues long. Germline V gene lookup returns CDR1 SGDLS and CDR2 YYNGEE. The CDR3 bases are TGTGCCAGCAGCGTATCCGGGTCCTCGGACGAGCAGTACTTC. As protein: CASSVSGSSDEQYF.

The CDR3 protein is CASTGQGSSPLHF. As DNA, the CDR3 is TGTGCCAGCACGGGCCAAGGGAGTTCACCCCTCCACTTT. The chain links TRBV6-6 to TRBJ1-6; no reliable D call. Trimming cost V 7 bases and J 9 bases, with 13 bases left between them. CDR3 length: 13 residues. Germline V gene data show CDR1 as MNHNY and CDR2 as SVGAGI (reference sequence).

The V call is TRBV7-9, the J call TRBJ1-4; D unclear. The germline V gene encodes CDR1 SEHNR and CDR2 FQNEAQ (reference sequence). This CDR3 spans 13 amino acids. Trimming shortened V by 4 bases and J by 8 bases, and 11 bases separated the two germline ends. This chain's CDR3 is CASSSWKEEKLFF. The CDR3, as DNA: TGTGCCAGCAGCTCCTGGAAGGAGGAAAAACTGTTTTTT. Based on the CDR3 plus reference TRBV7-9 and TRBJ1-4, the full variable domain is DTGVSQNPRHKITKRGQNVTFRCDPISEHNRLYWYRQTLGQGPEFLTYFQNEAQLEKSRLLSDRFSAERPKGSFSTLEIQRTEQGDSAMYLCASSSWKEEKLFFGSGTQLSVL.

In this sample, this clone turned up once. An end of the junction differs from the germline gene, which may be a read error. This sample also contains other DNA sequences that code for the same CDR3. V usage is TRBV29-1 and J usage is TRBJ2-5; D is possibly TRBD1 (6 bases). In germline, CDR1 is SQVTM, CDR2 ANQGSEA. The CDR3 runs to 12 residues. The CDR3 spells CSAGGLQETQYF. CDR3 DNA sequence: TGTAGCGCTGGGGGCCTTCAAGAGACCCAGTACTTC.

This clone was detected a few times. J is TRBJ1-5 and V is TRBV29-1, with a weak D call TRBD1 (6 bases). Trimming pared 5 bases from V and 0 bases from J, leaving 17 bases between. The CDR3 runs to 16 residues. Germline V CDR1 and CDR2: SQVTM, ANQGSEA. In DNA form, the CDR3 reads TGCAGCGTTCGTTTGAGGACAGCCATTAGCAATCAGCCCCAGCATTTT. It is translated as CSVRLRTAISNQPQHF.